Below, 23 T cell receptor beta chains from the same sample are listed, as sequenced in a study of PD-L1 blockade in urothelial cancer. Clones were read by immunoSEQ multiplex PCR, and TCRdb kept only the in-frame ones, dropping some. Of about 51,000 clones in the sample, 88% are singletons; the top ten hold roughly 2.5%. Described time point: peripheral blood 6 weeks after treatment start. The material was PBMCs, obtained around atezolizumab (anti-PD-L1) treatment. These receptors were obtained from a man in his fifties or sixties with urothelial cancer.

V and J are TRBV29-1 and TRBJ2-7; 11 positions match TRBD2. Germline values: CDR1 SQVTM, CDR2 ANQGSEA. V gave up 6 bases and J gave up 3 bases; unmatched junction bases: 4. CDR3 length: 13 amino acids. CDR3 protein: CSVTSGRNYEQYF. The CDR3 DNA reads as TGCAGCGTAACTAGCGGGAGAAACTACGAGCAGTACTTC.

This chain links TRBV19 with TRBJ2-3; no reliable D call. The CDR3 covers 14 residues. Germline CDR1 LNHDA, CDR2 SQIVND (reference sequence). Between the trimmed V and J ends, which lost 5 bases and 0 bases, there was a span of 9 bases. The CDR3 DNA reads TGTGCCAGTAGTGATTCAGGTAGCACAGATACGCAGTATTTT. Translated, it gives CASSDSGSTDTQYF.

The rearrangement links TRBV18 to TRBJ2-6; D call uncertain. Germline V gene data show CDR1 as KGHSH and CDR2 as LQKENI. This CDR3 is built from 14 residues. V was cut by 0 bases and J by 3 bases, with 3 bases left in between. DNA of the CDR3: TGTGCCAGCTCACCACCTAATGGGGCCAACGTCCTGACTTTC. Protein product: CASSPPNGANVLTF.

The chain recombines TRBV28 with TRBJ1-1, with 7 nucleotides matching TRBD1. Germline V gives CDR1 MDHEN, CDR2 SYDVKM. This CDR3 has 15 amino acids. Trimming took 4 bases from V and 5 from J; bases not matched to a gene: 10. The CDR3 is CASSSHRGLWTEAFF. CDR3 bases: TGTGCCAGCAGTTCCCACAGGGGCCTGTGGACTGAAGCTTTCTTT.

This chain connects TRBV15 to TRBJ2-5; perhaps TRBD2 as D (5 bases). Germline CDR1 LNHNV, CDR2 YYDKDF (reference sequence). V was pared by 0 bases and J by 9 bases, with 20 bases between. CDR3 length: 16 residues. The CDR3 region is CATSRDLGLARDPQYF. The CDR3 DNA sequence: TGTGCCACCAGCAGAGATTTAGGCCTAGCAAGAGACCCCCAGTACTTC.

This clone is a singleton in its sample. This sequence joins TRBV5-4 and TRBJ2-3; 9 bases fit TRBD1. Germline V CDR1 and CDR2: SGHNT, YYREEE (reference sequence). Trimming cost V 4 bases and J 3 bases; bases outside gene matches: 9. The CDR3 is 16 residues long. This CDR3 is CASSRAGQGFTDTQYF. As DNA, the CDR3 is TGTGCCAGCAGCCGGGCGGGACAGGGTTTTACAGATACGCAGTATTTT.

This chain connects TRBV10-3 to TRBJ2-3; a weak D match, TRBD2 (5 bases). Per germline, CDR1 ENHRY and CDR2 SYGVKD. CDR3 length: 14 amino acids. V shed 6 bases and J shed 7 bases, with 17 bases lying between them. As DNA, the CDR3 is TGTGCCATCAGGGGTAGCGAAAATACCCATACGCAGTATTTT. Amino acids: CAIRGSENTHTQYF.

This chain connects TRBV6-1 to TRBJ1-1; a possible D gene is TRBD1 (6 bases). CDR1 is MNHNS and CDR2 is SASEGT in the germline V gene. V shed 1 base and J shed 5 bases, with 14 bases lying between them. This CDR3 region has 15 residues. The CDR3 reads CASSEVRGAVTEAFF. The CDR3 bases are TGTGCCAGCAGTGAAGTCCGGGGGGCGGTTACTGAAGCTTTCTTT.

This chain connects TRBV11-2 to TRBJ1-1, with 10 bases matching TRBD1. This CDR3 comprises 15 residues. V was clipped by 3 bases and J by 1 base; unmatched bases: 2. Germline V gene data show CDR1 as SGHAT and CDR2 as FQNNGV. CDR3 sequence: CASSFDRGQNTEAFF. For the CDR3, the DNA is TGTGCCAGCAGCTTCGACAGGGGGCAGAACACTGAAGCTTTCTTT.

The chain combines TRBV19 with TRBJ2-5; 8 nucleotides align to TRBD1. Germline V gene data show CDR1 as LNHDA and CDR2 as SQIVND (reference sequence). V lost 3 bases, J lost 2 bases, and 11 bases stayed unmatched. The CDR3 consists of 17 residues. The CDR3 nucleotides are TGTGCCAGTAGTATCCTGACAGGGGCGATGACACAAGAGACCCAGTACTTC. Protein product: CASSILTGAMTQETQYF.

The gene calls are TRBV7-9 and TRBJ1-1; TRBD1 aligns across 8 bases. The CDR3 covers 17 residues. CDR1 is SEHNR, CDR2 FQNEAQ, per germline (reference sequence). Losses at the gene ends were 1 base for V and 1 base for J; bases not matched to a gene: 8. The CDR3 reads CASSLDVVDRANTEAFF. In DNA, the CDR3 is TGTGCCAGCAGCTTAGATGTTGTGGACAGGGCGAACACTGAAGCTTTCTTT.

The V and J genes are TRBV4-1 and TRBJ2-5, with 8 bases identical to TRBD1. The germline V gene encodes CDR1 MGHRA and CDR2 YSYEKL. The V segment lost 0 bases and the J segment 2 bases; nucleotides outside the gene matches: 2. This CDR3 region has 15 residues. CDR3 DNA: TGCGCCAGCAGCCAAGATCGACAGGGGCAAGAGACCCAGTACTTC. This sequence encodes CASSQDRQGQETQYF.

In nucleotides, the CDR3 is TGTGCCAGCAGTTATGGGACAGGAGGCAATCAGCCCCAGCATTTT. It codes for CASSYGTGGNQPQHF. The genes are TRBV6-5 and TRBJ1-5, with 8 bases aligning to TRBD1. V trimming: 3 bases; J trimming: 2 bases; junction bases outside the gene matches: 3. Germline V lookup: CDR1 MNHEY, CDR2 SVGAGI. The CDR3 runs 15 residues.

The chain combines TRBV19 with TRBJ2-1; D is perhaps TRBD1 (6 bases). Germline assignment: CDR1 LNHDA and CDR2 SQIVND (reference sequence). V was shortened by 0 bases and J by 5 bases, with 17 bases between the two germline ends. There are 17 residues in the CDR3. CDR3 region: CASSIDSFTGRDNEQFF. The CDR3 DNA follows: TGTGCCAGTAGTATAGATAGTTTCACAGGGAGAGACAATGAGCAGTTCTTC.

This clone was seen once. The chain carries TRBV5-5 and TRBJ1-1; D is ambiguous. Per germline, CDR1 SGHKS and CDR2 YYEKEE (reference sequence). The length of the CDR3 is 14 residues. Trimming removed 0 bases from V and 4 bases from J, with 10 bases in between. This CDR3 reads CASSLDDAGTEAFF. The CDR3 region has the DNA TGTGCCAGCAGCTTGGATGACGCGGGCACTGAAGCTTTCTTT.

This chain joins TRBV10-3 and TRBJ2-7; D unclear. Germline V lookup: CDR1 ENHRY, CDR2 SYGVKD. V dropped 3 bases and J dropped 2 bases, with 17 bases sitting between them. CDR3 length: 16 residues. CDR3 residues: CAISDVASQITYEQYF. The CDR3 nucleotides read TGTGCCATCAGTGATGTCGCGTCACAGATTACCTACGAGCAGTACTTC.

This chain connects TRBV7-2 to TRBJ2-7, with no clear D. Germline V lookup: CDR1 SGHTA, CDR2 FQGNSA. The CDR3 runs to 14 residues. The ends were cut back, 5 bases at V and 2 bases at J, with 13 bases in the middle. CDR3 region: CASSPGHGTYEQYF. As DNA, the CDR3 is TGTGCCAGCAGCCCTGGTCACGGTACCTACGAGCAGTACTTC.

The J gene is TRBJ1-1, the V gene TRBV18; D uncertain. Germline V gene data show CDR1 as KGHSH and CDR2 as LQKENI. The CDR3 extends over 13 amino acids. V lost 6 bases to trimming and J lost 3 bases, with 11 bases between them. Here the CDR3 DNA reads TGTGCCAGCTCGGCGGCGGCTGACACTGAAGCTTTCTTT. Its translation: CASSAAADTEAFF.

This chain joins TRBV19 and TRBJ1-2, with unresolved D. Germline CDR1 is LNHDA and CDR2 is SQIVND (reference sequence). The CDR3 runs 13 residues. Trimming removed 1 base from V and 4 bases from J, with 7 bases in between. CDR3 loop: CASSIGLAYGYTF. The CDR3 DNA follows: TGTGCCAGTAGTATAGGATTGGCCTATGGCTACACCTTC.

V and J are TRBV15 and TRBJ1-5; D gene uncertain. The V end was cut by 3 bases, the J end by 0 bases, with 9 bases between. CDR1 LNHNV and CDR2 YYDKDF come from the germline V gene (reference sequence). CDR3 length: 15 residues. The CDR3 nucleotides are TGTGCCACCAGCAGGGTCAGATATAGCAATCAGCCCCAGCATTTT. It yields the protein CATSRVRYSNQPQHF.

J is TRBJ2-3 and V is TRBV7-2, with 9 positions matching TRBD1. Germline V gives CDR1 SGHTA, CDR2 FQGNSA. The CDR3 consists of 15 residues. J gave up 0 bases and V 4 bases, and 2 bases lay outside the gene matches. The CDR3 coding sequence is TGTGCCAGCAGCTCCGGGACAGGGAGCACAGATACGCAGTATTTT. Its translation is CASSSGTGSTDTQYF.

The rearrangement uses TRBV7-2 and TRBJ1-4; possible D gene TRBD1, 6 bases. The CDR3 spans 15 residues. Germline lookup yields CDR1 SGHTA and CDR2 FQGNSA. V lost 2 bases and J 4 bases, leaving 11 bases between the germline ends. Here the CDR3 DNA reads TGTGCCAGCAGCTTATATAGGACAGATAATGAAAAACTGTTTTTT. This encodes CASSLYRTDNEKLFF.

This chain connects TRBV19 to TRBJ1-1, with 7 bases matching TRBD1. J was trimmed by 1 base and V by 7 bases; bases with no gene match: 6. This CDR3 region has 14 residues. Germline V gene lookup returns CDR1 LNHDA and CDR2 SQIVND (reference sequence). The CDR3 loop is CASNRGLENTEAFF. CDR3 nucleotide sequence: TGTGCCAGTAATAGGGGGCTTGAGAACACTGAAGCTTTCTTT.